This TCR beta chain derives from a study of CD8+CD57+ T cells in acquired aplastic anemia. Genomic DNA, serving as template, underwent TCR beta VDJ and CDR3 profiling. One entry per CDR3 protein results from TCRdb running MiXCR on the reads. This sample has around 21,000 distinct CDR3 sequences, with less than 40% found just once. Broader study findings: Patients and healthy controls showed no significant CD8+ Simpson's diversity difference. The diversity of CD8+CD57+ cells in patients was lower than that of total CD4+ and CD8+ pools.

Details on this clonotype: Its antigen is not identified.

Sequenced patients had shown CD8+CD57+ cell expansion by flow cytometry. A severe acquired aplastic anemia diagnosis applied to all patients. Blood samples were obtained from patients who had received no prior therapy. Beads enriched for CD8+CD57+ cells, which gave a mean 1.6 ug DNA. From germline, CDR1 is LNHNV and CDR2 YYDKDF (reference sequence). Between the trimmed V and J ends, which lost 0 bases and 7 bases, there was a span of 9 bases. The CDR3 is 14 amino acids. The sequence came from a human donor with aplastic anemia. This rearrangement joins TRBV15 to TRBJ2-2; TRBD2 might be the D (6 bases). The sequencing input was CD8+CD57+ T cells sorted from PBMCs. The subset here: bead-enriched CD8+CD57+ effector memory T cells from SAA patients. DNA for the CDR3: TGTGCCACCAGCAGAGATCGGGGAGGCGGGGAGCTGTTTTTT. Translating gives CATSRDRGGGELFF.